The clone carrying this T cell receptor (beta chain) came up once. Its matching antigen is unknown. Mixed chimerism was transient after nonmyeloablative marrow transplants from related graft donors. After removal of 5 bases from V and 0 bases from J, the junction contained 6 bases not matched to a gene. Germline V gene lookup returns CDR1 SGHNT and CDR2 YENEEA. This CDR3 contains 18 residues. This sample stems from a study of Tregs in tolerant kidney transplant recipients. TCRdb keeps only in-frame clones here, not all; method: immunoSEQ multiplex PCR. Among 84,000 or so clones listed, 93% were seen once. Findings and caveats of the study: Few patients were studied, so findings need validation in larger groups.

The receptor's source is a human patient who received a combined kidney and bone marrow transplant. These T cells may partly come from the graft donor. The sequencing here drew on CD4+ T cells from blood (PBMCs), taken 12 months after the transplant. V usage is TRBV11-3 and J usage is TRBJ2-1; 14 nucleotides agree with TRBD2. The CDR3 protein is CASSPAGTSGSSYNEQFF. The CDR3 DNA follows: TGTGCCAGCAGCCCAGCCGGGACTAGCGGGAGCTCCTACAATGAGCAGTTCTTC. The entire variable domain, with the rest obtained from reference TRBV11-3 and TRBJ2-1, is as follows: EAGVVQSPRYKIIEKKQPVAFWCNPISGHNTLYWYLQNLGQGPELLIRYENEEAVDDSQLPKDRFSAERLKGVDSTLKIQPAELGDSAVYLCASSPAGTSGSSYNEQFFGPGTRLTVL.